One sample yielded the 26 T cell receptor beta chains listed below, sequenced in a study of cytomegalovirus exposure and HLA in healthy donors. The PCR employed 60 Vbeta primers together with 13 Jbeta primers. The table came from immunoSEQ multiplex PCR; TCRdb's copy has only in-frame clones and leaves some out. The sample holds some 200,000 clones, around 79% seen once. The sequenced material came from PBMCs. These receptors all stem from a girl aged 10 to 17 in good health and CMV-seropositive.

The chain has TRBV9 and TRBJ1-2; perhaps TRBD1 as D (6 bases). The CDR3 covers 13 residues. Germline lookup yields CDR1 SGDLS and CDR2 YYNGEE. V was shortened by 0 bases and J by 8 bases, with 11 bases between the two germline ends. As DNA, the CDR3 is TGTGCCAGCAGCGTAGACACAGGGCGAGGCTACACCTTC. Amino acids: CASSVDTGRGYTF.

The chain combines TRBV27 with TRBJ1-1, with TRBD1 matching 9 bases. The CDR3 has 15 amino acids. Trimming cost V 0 bases and J 4 bases; bases outside gene matches: 3. Germline V lookup: CDR1 MNHEY, CDR2 SMNVEV (reference sequence). CDR3 sequence reads: CASSLSGTGSTEAFF. The DNA of the CDR3 is TGTGCCAGCAGTTTATCGGGGACAGGGTCCACTGAAGCTTTCTTT.

The rearrangement links TRBV6-5 to TRBJ2-2; tentatively, D is TRBD2 (5 bases). The germline gives CDR1 MNHEY, CDR2 SVGAGI. This CDR3 spans 15 amino acids. The V and J ends lost 2 bases and 6 bases respectively, with 13 bases between them. CDR3 region: CASSYRRNGAGELFF. The CDR3 DNA follows: TGTGCCAGCAGTTACCGACGGAACGGGGCCGGGGAGCTGTTTTTT.

The genes are TRBV10-3 and TRBJ2-2; D perhaps matches TRBD1 (5 bases). Germline-derived CDR1 and CDR2 are ENHRY and SYGVKD. Trimming took 0 bases from V and 7 from J, leaving 9 bases between them. This CDR3 has 14 amino acids. CDR3 in DNA: TGTGCCATCAGTGAGTCCCGGACAATCGGGGAGCTGTTTTTT. Protein product: CAISESRTIGELFF.

The V call is TRBV4-1, the J call TRBJ2-7; 10 bases match TRBD2. Germline V gene data show CDR1 as MGHRA and CDR2 as YSYEKL. The CDR3 is 15 amino acids. The ends lost 3 bases at V and 1 base at J; junction bases unmatched: 3. The CDR3 loop is CASSHVAGGSYEQYF. The CDR3 DNA reads as TGCGCCAGCAGCCATGTAGCGGGGGGATCCTACGAGCAGTACTTC.

In nucleotides, the CDR3 is TGCGCCAGCAGCCGGGGACTAGCGGGGGGGCCAGATACGCAGTATTTT. Translation: CASSRGLAGGPDTQYF. The chain joins TRBV4-1 to TRBJ2-3; 16 bases are shared with TRBD2. The J segment lost 4 bases and the V segment lost 4 bases, leaving 2 bases of the junction unmatched. Germline values: CDR1 MGHRA, CDR2 YSYEKL. The CDR3 spans 16 residues.

CDR3 residues: CATSRDSQEYSPLHF. DNA for the CDR3: TGTGCCACCAGCAGAGATTCACAGGAGTACTCACCCCTCCACTTT. V is TRBV15 and J is TRBJ1-6, with D perhaps TRBD1 (5 bases). The V gene's germline CDR1 is LNHNV and CDR2 YYDKDF (reference sequence). The germline V and J ends were trimmed by 0 bases and 10 bases, with 13 bases remaining between them. CDR3 length: 15 amino acids.

This clone appeared a single time. The chain couples TRBV4-1 to TRBJ2-7; TRBD1 matches at 9 bases. J was trimmed by 3 bases and V by 1 base; bases with no gene match: 4. Germline CDR1 reads MGHRA; CDR2 reads YSYEKL. This CDR3 has 15 amino acids. The CDR3 is CASSQGTGGGYEQYF. In nucleotides, the CDR3 is TGCGCCAGCAGCCAAGGTACAGGGGGCGGCTACGAGCAGTACTTC.

The chain uses TRBV9 and TRBJ2-2; 7 nucleotides match TRBD2. The CDR3 spans 14 residues. Germline CDR1 and CDR2: SGDLS and YYNGEE. Trimming at V came to 4 bases and at J to 7 bases, leaving 7 bases not matched to a gene. In nucleotides, the CDR3 is TGTGCCAGCAGCTTCCCGGGCGGGGGCGGGGAGCTGTTTTTT. Translating it yields CASSFPGGGGELFF.

The V and J genes are TRBV9 and TRBJ1-2, with a tentative D call TRBD1 (6 bases). V lost 3 bases, J lost 4 bases, and 13 bases lay in between. CDR1 is SGDLS, CDR2 YYNGEE, per germline. This CDR3 has 14 residues. CDR3 DNA: TGTGCCAGCAGCGGGACAGCTGAGGTCTATGGCTACACCTTC. Its protein is CASSGTAEVYGYTF.

This chain uses TRBV27 with TRBJ2-3; 8 bases match TRBD2. Unmatched junction bases numbered 9, after V lost 5 bases and J lost 2 bases. This CDR3 has 16 amino acids. CDR1 MNHEY and CDR2 SMNVEV come from the germline V gene (reference sequence). The CDR3 loop is CASSHLGGGPTDTQYF. The CDR3 DNA reads as TGTGCCAGCAGTCATCTCGGGGGGGGCCCCACAGATACGCAGTATTTT.

The chain uses TRBV5-1 and TRBJ2-3, with 7 bases fitting TRBD2. V dropped 4 bases and J dropped 0; count of bases not matched to a gene: 11. The CDR3 has 17 amino acids. Germline lookup yields CDR1 SGHRS and CDR2 YFSETQ. CDR3 sequence reads: CASSPLPGTTSTDTQYF. Written as DNA, the CDR3 is TGCGCCAGCAGCCCCCTGCCGGGGACTACAAGCACAGATACGCAGTATTTT.

The sample holds one count of this clone. The rearrangement uses TRBV5-4 and TRBJ2-1, with D perhaps matching TRBD2 (5 bases). Germline-derived CDR1 and CDR2 are SGHNT and YYREEE (reference sequence). This CDR3 region has 14 residues. V lost 0 bases and J 10 bases, leaving 14 bases between the germline ends. The CDR3 nucleotides are TGTGCCAGCAGCTTGGTTGGCGGACTGGGGGAGCAGTTCTTC. Its translation: CASSLVGGLGEQFF.

This chain links TRBV10-3 with TRBJ2-2, with 7 bases matching TRBD1. Trimming took 3 bases from V and 4 from J; bases not matched to a gene: 5. The CDR3 spans 15 residues. CDR1 is ENHRY, CDR2 SYGVKD, per germline. The CDR3 region has the DNA TGTGCCATCAGTGAAGGGACAGTGGGCACCGGGGAGCTGTTTTTT. Protein sequence: CAISEGTVGTGELFF.

The chain uses TRBV21-1 and TRBJ1-1. TRBV21-1 corresponds to a pseudogene. This CDR3 spans 14 amino acids. The CDR3 sequence is CASSKGGGNTEAFF. For the CDR3, the DNA is TGTGCCAGCAGCAAAGGGGGAGGGAACACTGAAGCTTTCTTT.

The J gene is TRBJ1-5, the V gene TRBV10-3; D unresolved. Looked up from germline, CDR1 is ENHRY and CDR2 is SYGVKD. Between the trimmed V and J ends, which lost 0 bases and 5 bases, there was a span of 8 bases. The CDR3 runs to 14 residues. The DNA of the CDR3 is TGTGCCATCAGTGAGTCTCCCACGGATCAGCCCCAGCATTTT. It translates to CAISESPTDQPQHF.

This clone was detected a few times. The chain has TRBV7-9 and TRBJ2-1; possible D gene TRBD1, 5 bases. V lost 0 bases and J 3 bases, leaving 12 bases between the germline ends. Germline lookup yields CDR1 SEHNR and CDR2 FQNEAQ (reference sequence). The CDR3 runs to 16 residues. This CDR3 reads CASSLAKGSIYNEQFF. Written as DNA, the CDR3 is TGTGCCAGCAGCTTAGCGAAGGGGTCGATCTACAATGAGCAGTTCTTC.

The gene calls are TRBV7-9 and TRBJ1-5; D call uncertain. Germline V gene data show CDR1 as SEHNR and CDR2 as FQNEAQ (reference sequence). The CDR3 runs to 14 residues. Trimming shortened V by 1 base and J by 3 bases, and 7 bases separated the two germline ends. CDR3 DNA: TGTGCCAGCAGCTTAGACAGTTTCAATCAGCCCCAGCATTTT. Encoded protein: CASSLDSFNQPQHF. The variable domain in full, completed from reference TRBV7-9 and TRBJ1-5, reads DTGVSQNPRHKITKRGQNVTFRCDPISEHNRLYWYRQTLGQGPEFLTYFQNEAQLEKSRLLSDRFSAERPKGSFSTLEIQRTEQGDSAMYLCASSLDSFNQPQHFGDGTRLSIL.

This chain uses TRBV4-1 with TRBJ2-7; a possible D gene is TRBD2 (7 bases). There are 16 residues in the CDR3. CDR1 and CDR2 from the germline V gene are MGHRA and YSYEKL. The germline V and J ends were trimmed by 0 bases and 7 bases, with 19 bases remaining between them. CDR3 bases: TGCGCCAGCAGCCAAGAAGGGGCGGGGGCCCTCGGGGAGCAGTACTTC. Translated, it gives CASSQEGAGALGEQYF.

The V call is TRBV2, the J call TRBJ1-4; weak D call: TRBD1 (5 bases). CDR1 is SNHLY and CDR2 is FYNNEI in the germline V gene. Trimming pared 2 bases from V and 11 bases from J, leaving 18 bases between. There are 15 residues in the CDR3. CDR3 sequence reads: CASSELSGGRGKLFF. CDR3 nucleotides: TGTGCCAGCAGTGAATTGTCAGGCGGACGGGGGAAACTGTTTTTT.

This clone was found a few times. The V gene is TRBV7-2, the J gene TRBJ2-1; 10 nucleotides align to TRBD2. CDR3 length equals 16 residues. Germline CDR1 and CDR2: SGHTA and FQGNSA. The J segment lost 7 bases and the V segment lost 1 base, leaving 7 bases of the junction unmatched. The CDR3 region is CASSLVPAGGLNEQFF. The CDR3 region has the DNA TGTGCCAGCAGCTTAGTCCCAGCGGGGGGGCTGAATGAGCAGTTCTTC.

The rearrangement links TRBV30 to TRBJ2-7; D perhaps matches TRBD1 (5 bases). Trimming shortened V by 7 bases and J by 1 base, and 11 bases separated the two germline ends. The V gene's germline CDR1 is GTSNPN and CDR2 SVGIG (reference sequence). The CDR3 is made up of 12 amino acids. CDR3 residues: CASGQGSYEQYF. Here the CDR3 DNA reads TGTGCCTCGGGTCAGGGTTCCTACGAGCAGTACTTC.

V is TRBV4-3 and J is TRBJ2-1; 7 positions match TRBD2. V trimming: 0 bases; J trimming: 1 base; junction bases outside the gene matches: 3. This CDR3 region has 16 residues. CDR1 and CDR2 from the germline V gene are LGHNA and YSLEER. CDR3 loop: CASSQEASGSYNEQFF. The CDR3 region has the DNA TGCGCCAGCAGCCAAGAAGCTAGCGGATCCTACAATGAGCAGTTCTTC.

The chain has TRBV7-9 and TRBJ1-2; no firm D call. V lost 0 bases and J lost 8, with 7 bases in between. The germline V gene has CDR1 SEHNR and CDR2 FQNEAQ (reference sequence). CDR3 size: 12 residues. Here the CDR3 DNA reads TGTGCCAGCAGCTTAGCCCCGGGAGGCTACACCTTC. Encoded protein: CASSLAPGGYTF.

Written as DNA, the CDR3 is TGTGCCAGCAGCCAAGCTCGACAGGGGGCCTACGAGCAGTACTTC. This sequence encodes CASSQARQGAYEQYF. This chain connects TRBV14 to TRBJ2-7, with 9 positions matching TRBD1. The CDR3 spans 15 residues. The trim removed 1 base at V and 2 bases at J, leaving 3 bases unmatched. Germline V gives CDR1 SGHDN, CDR2 FVKESK.

This clone was picked up a small number of times. The chain couples TRBV7-9 to TRBJ2-1; 8 positions agree with TRBD2. CDR3 length equals 18 residues. CDR1 is SEHNR, CDR2 FQNEAQ, per germline (reference sequence). With V trimmed by 4 bases and J by 0 bases, 11 bases remained unmatched. Here the CDR3 DNA reads TGTGCCAGCAGCTCCGAAAAGAAAACTAGCGGCTCCTACAATGAGCAGTTCTTC. This gives the protein CASSSEKKTSGSYNEQFF.